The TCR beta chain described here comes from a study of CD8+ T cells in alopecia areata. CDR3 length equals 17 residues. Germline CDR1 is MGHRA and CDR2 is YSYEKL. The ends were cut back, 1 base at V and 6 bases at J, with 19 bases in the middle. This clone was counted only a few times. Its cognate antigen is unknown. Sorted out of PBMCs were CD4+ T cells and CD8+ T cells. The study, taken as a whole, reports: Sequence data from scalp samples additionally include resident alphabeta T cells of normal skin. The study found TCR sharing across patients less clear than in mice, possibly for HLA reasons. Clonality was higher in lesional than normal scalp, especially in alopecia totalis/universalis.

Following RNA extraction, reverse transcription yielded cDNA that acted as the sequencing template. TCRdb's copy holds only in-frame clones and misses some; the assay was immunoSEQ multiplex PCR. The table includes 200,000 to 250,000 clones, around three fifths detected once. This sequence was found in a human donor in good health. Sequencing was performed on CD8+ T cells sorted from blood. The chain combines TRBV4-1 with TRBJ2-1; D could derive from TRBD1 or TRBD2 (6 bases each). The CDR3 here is CASSQGDPRGLINEQFF. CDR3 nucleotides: TGCGCCAGCAGCCAAGGGGACCCCCGGGGGCTTATCAATGAGCAGTTCTTC.